The T cell receptor beta chain under discussion was sequenced for a study of monozygotic twins with inflammatory bowel disease. For both chains, the TCRalpha and TCRbeta cDNA went through two nested PCRs of about 15 and 9 cycles. TCRdb reworked the 5' RACE reads into one entry per CDR3 protein, no DNA. The data include about 330,000 distinct CDR3 sequences; the top ten clones carry 2%. Every single donor had a roughly 2.5 ml blood sample drawn. This TCR came from a human donor with ulcerative colitis or Crohn's disease, or a healthy co-twin of an affected twin (not recorded which). The material sequenced was blood.

The CDR3 here is CASSSGLPNQPQHF. The chain combines TRBV6-5 with TRBJ1-5. The CDR3 contains 14 residues. The germline gives CDR1 MNHEY, CDR2 SVGAGI.